This TCR beta chain was profiled in a study of blood T cell repertoires in COVID-19. The overall study: PBMCs, B-cell-depleted T cells, or T cells were the source of the cDNA or gDNA that made up the material.

Assay: immunoSEQ multiplex PCR; the TCRdb copy retains only in-frame clones and omits some. The data contain 250,000 to 300,000 clones, about nine tenths of them singletons. Germline V gene lookup returns CDR1 ENHRY and CDR2 SYGVKD. The V and J ends lost 7 bases and 0 bases respectively, with 11 bases between them. CDR3 size: 14 residues. The receptor was derived from a woman aged 50 to 65 who had recovered from COVID-19. The sequenced sample was peripheral blood. This rearrangement joins TRBV10-3 to TRBJ2-3; possibly TRBD1 for D (5 bases). As DNA, the CDR3 is TGTGCCATCAAAGACAGAACTAGCACAGATACGCAGTATTTT. Its translation: CAIKDRTSTDTQYF.